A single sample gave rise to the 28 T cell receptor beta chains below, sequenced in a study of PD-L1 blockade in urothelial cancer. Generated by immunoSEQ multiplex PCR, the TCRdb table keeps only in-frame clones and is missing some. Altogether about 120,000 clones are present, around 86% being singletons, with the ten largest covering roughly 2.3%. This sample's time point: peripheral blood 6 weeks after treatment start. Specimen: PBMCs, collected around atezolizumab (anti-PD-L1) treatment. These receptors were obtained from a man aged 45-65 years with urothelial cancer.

CDR3 bases: TGCAGTGCTAGAGGGTCCCGCGTAGCTTTCTTT. Protein: CSARGSRVAFF. The rearrangement joins TRBV20-1 to TRBJ1-1; the D is unclear. Germline CDR1 is DFQATT and CDR2 is SNEGSKA (reference sequence). The V end lost 1 base, the J end lost 10 bases, and 10 bases lay between the germline ends. The CDR3 sequence is 11 residues long.

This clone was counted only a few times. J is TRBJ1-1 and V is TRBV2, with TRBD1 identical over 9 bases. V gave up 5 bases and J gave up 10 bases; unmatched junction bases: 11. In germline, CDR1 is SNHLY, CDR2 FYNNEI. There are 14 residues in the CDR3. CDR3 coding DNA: TGTGCCAGCAGTCGGGGACAGGGCAGTGCTACAGCTTTCTTT. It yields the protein CASSRGQGSATAFF.

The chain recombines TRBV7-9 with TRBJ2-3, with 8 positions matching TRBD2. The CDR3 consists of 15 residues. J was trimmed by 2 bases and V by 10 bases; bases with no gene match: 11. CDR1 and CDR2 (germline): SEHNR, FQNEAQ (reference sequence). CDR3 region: CATPREGGTTDTQYF. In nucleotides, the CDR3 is TGTGCCACCCCCCGGGAGGGGGGCACCACAGATACGCAGTATTTT.

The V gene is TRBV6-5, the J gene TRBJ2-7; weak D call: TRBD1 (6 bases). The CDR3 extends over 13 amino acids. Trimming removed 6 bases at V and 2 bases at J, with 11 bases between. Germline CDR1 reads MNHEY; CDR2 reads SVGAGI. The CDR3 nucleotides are TGTGCCAGCAGCCCCGGGACACCCTACGAGCAGTACTTC. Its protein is CASSPGTPYEQYF.

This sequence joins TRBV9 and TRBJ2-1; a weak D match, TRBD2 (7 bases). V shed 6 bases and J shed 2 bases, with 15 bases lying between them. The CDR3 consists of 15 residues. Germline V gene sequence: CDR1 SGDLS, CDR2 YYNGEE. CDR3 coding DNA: TGTGCCAGCAAGGGGGAGGGTGGCGCCTACAATGAGCAGTTCTTC. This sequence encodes CASKGEGGAYNEQFF.

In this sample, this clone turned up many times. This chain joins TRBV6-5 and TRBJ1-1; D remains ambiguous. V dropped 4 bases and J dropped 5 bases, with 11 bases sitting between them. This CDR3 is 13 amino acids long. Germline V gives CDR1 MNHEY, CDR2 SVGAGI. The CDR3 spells CASSWSGWTEAFF. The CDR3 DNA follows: TGTGCCAGCAGTTGGTCGGGGTGGACTGAAGCTTTCTTT.

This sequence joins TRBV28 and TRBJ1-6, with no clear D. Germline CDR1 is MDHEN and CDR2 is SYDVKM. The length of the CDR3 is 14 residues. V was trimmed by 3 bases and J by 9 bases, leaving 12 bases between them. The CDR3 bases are TGTGCCAGCAGTTTCCCTGAGAGGAGTTCACCCCTCCACTTT. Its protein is CASSFPERSSPLHF.

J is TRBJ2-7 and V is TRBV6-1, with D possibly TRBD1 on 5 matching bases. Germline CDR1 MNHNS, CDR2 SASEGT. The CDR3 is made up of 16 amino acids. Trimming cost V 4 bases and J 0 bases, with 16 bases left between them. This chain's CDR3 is CASSVMAGQGSYEQYF. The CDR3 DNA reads TGTGCCAGCAGTGTAATGGCCGGGCAGGGCTCCTACGAGCAGTACTTC.

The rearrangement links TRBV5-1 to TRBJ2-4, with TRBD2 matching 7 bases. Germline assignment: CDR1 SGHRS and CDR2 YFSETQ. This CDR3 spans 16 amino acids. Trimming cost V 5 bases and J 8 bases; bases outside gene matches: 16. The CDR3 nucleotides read TGCGCCAGCAGACCAGCCGCGGGAGCGATCGGAGACATTCAGTACTTC. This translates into CASRPAAGAIGDIQYF.

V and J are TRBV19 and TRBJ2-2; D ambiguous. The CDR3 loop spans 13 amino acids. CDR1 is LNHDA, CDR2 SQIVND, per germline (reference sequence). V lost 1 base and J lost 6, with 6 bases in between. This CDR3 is CASSIGLAGELFF. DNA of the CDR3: TGTGCCAGTAGTATAGGCCTAGCCGGGGAGCTGTTTTTT.

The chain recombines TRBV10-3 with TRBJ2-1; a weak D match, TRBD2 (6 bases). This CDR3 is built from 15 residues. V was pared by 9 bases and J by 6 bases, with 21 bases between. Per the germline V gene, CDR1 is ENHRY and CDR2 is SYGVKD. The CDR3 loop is CAIAVGTQAGNEQFF. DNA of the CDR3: TGTGCCATTGCCGTCGGGACTCAGGCTGGCAATGAGCAGTTCTTC.

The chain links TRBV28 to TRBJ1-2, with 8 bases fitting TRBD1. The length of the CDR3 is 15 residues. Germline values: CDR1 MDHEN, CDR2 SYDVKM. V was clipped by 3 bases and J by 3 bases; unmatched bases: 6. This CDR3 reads CASSFGVQGDYGYTF. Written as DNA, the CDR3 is TGTGCCAGCAGTTTTGGAGTACAGGGGGACTATGGCTACACCTTC.

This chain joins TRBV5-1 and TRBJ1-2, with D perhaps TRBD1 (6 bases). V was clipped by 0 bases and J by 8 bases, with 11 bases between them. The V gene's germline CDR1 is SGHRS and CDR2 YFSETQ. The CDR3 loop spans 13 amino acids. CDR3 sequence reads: CASSLEGGRGYTF. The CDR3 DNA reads TGCGCCAGCAGCTTGGAAGGGGGACGAGGCTACACCTTC.

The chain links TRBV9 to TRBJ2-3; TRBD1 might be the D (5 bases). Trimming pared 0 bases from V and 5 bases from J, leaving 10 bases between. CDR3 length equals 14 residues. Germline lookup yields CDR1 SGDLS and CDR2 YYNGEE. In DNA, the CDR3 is TGTGCCAGCAGCGTAGTGCCAGGGCGAGATACGCAGTATTTT. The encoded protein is CASSVVPGRDTQYF.

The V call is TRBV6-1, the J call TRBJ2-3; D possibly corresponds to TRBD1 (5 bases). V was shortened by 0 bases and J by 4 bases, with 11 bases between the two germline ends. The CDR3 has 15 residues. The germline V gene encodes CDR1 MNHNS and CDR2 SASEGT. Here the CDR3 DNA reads TGTGCCAGCAGTGAAGCTAGGGGTGTGTCAGATACGCAGTATTTT. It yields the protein CASSEARGVSDTQYF.

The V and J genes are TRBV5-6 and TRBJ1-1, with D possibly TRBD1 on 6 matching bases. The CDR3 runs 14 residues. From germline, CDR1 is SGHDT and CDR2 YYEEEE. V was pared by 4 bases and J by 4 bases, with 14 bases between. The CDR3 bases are TGTGCCAGCAGCATTGACAGGACGAGCACTGAAGCTTTCTTT. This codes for CASSIDRTSTEAFF.

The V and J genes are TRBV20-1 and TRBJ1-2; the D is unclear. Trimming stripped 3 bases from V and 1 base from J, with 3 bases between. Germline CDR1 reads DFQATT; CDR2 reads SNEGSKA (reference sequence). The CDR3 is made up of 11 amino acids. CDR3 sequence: CSASSNYGYTF. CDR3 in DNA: TGCAGTGCTAGTAGTAACTATGGCTACACCTTC.

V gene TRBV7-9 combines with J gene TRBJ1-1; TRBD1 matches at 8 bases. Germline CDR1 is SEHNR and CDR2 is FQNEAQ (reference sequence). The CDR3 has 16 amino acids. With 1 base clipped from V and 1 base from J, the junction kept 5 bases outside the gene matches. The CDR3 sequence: CASSLGAGGGNTEAFF. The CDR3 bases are TGTGCCAGCAGCTTAGGGGCAGGGGGCGGGAACACTGAAGCTTTCTTT.

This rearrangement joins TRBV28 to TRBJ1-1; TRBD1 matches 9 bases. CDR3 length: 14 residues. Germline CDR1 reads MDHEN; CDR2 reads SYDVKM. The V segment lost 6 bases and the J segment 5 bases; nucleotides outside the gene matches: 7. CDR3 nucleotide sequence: TGTGCCAGCAGCGTCGGGACAGGGAGGACTGAAGCTTTCTTT. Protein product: CASSVGTGRTEAFF.

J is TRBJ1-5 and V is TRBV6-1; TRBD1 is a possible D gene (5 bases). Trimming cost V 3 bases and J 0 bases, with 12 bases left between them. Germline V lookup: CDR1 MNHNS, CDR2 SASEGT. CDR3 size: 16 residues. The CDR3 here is CASSDQGVYSNQPQHF. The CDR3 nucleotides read TGTGCCAGCAGTGACCAAGGGGTGTATAGCAATCAGCCCCAGCATTTT.

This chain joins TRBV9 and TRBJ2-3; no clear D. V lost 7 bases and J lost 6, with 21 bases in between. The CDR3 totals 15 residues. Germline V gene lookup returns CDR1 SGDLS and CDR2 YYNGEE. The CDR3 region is CASAIDGAGVDTQYF. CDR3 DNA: TGTGCCAGCGCCATCGACGGTGCAGGTGTGGATACGCAGTATTTT.

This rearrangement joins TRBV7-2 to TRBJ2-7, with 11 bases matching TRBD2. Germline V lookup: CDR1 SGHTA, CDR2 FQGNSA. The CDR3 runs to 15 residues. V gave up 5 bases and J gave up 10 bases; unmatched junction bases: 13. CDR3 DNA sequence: TGTGCCAGCAGCCCCCAACTAGCGGGAGTTATCCCTCAGTACTTC. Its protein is CASSPQLAGVIPQYF.

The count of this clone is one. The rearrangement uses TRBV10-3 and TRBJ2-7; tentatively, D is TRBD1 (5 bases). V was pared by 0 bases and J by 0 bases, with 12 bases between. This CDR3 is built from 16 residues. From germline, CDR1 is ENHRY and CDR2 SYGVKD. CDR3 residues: CAISESWTRSSYEQYF. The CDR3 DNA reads TGTGCCATCAGTGAGTCCTGGACAAGGAGCTCCTACGAGCAGTACTTC.

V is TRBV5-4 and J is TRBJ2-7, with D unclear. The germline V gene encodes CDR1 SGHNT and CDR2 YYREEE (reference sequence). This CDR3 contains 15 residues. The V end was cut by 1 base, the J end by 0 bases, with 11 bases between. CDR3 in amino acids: CASSLSHLSSYEQYF. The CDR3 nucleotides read TGTGCCAGCAGCTTGTCCCATTTGAGCTCCTACGAGCAGTACTTC.

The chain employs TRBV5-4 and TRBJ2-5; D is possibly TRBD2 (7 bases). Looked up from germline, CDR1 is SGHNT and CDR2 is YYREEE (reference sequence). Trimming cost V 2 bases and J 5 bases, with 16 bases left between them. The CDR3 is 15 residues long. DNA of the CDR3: TGTGCCAGCAGCTTTAGGTTGGGGGGGCGGGAGACCCAGTACTTC. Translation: CASSFRLGGRETQYF.

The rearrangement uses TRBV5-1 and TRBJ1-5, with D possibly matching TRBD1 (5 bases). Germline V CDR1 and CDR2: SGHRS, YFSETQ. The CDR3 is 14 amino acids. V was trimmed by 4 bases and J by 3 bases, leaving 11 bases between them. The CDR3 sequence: CASSRTPTNQPQHF. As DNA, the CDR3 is TGCGCCAGCAGCCGGACACCCACCAATCAGCCCCAGCATTTT.

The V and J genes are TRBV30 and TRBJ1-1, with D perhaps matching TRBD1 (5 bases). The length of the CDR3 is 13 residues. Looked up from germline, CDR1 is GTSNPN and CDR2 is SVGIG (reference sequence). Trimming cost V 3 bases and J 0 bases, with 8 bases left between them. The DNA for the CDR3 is TGTGCCTGGAGGACAGAGGTGAACACTGAAGCTTTCTTT. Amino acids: CAWRTEVNTEAFF. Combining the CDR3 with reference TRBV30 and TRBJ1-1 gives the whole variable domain SQTIHQWPATLVQPVGSPLSLECTVEGTSNPNLYWYRQAAGRGLQLLFYSVGIGQISSEVPQNLSASRPQDRQFILSSKKLLLSDSGFYLCAWRTEVNTEAFFGQGTRLTVV.

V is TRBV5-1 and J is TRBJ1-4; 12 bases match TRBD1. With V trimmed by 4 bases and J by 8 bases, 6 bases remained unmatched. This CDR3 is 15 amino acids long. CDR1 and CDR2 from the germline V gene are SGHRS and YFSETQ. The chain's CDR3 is CASSPTGTGGEKLFF. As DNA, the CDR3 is TGCGCCAGCAGCCCCACCGGGACAGGGGGCGAAAAACTGTTTTTT. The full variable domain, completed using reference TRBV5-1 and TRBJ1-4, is KAGVTQTPRYLIKTRGQQVTLSCSPISGHRSVSWYQQTPGQGLQFLFEYFSETQRNKGNFPGRFSGRQFSNSRSEMNVSTLELGDSALYLCASSPTGTGGEKLFFGSGTQLSVL.